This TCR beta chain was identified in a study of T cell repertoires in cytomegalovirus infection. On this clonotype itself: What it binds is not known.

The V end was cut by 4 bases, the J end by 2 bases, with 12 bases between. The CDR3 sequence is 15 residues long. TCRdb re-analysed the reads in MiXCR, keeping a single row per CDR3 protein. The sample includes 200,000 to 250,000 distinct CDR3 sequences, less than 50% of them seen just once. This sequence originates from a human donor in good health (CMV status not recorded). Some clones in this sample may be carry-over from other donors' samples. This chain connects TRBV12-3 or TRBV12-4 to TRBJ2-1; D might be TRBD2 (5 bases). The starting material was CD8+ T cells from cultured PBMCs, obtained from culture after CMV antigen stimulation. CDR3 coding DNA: TGTGCCAGCAGTTCAATGAGGGCGCCCTACAATGAGCAGTTCTTC. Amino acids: CASSSMRAPYNEQFF.